The 30 T cell receptor beta chains below all came from one sample that was sequenced in a study of T cells in tumors after PD-1 blockade. The data were produced by immunoSEQ multiplex PCR, yet TCRdb's version contains in-frame clones alone and is incomplete. The sample has some 48,000 clones, 79% seen once. Sequenced here: PBMCs, sampled before anti-PD-1 treatment. The receptors here all came from a human donor with basal cell carcinoma.

The rearrangement links TRBV18 to TRBJ1-1; D not certain. The germline V gene encodes CDR1 KGHSH and CDR2 LQKENI. Trimming pared 0 bases from V and 4 bases from J, leaving 12 bases between. This CDR3 is 15 amino acids long. The CDR3 DNA sequence: TGTGCCAGCTCACCACCTGTGGGCTCGTTCACTGAAGCTTTCTTT. It yields the protein CASSPPVGSFTEAFF.

This clone was detected a few times. The chain couples TRBV19 to TRBJ1-1; D is unresolved. CDR3 length equals 15 residues. Trimming took off 0 bases at V and 4 bases at J, with 12 bases between the two ends. The germline V gene has CDR1 LNHDA and CDR2 SQIVND (reference sequence). CDR3 in amino acids: CASSIDPSGGTEAFF. The DNA for the CDR3 is TGTGCCAGTAGTATAGATCCGAGTGGCGGCACTGAAGCTTTCTTT.

V is TRBV5-1 and J is TRBJ1-1, with TRBD1 matching over 9 bases. The CDR3 runs to 16 residues. The junction had 4 bases not matched to a gene; V was cut back by 0 bases and J by 1 base. Per germline, CDR1 SGHRS and CDR2 YFSETQ. CDR3 DNA sequence: TGCGCCAGCAGCTTGGCGACAGGGGGGAGGAACACTGAAGCTTTCTTT. It yields the protein CASSLATGGRNTEAFF.

CDR3 DNA sequence: TGTGCCTGGAGTTACCCCGGGGGCTCGGGTGGCTACACCTTC. Amino acid sequence: CAWSYPGGSGGYTF. This sequence joins TRBV30 and TRBJ1-2, with a weak D call TRBD1 (6 bases). The CDR3 is 14 amino acids. Germline V gene lookup returns CDR1 GTSNPN and CDR2 SVGIG (reference sequence). Trimming removed 2 bases at V and 7 bases at J, with 17 bases between.

This chain joins TRBV2 and TRBJ2-1; 12 nucleotides line up with TRBD2. This CDR3 spans 14 amino acids. V dropped 8 bases and J dropped 4; count of bases not matched to a gene: 3. The germline V gene encodes CDR1 SNHLY and CDR2 FYNNEI. CDR3 coding DNA: TGTGCCAGCTGTCTAGCGGGAGGGTACAATGAGCAGTTCTTC. Its translation: CASCLAGGYNEQFF.

This sequence joins TRBV6-6 and TRBJ1-5, with D unresolved. Germline V CDR1 and CDR2: MNHNY, SVGAGI (reference sequence). The germline V and J ends were trimmed by 0 bases and 0 bases, with 9 bases remaining between them. This CDR3 region has 16 residues. The CDR3 region has the DNA TGTGCCAGCAGTTACTCAAGATATTTTAGCAATCAGCCCCAGCATTTT. It codes for CASSYSRYFSNQPQHF.

The chain recombines TRBV28 with TRBJ1-2; D perhaps matches TRBD1 (5 bases). Trimming pared 6 bases from V and 8 bases from J, leaving 13 bases between. Germline V gene lookup returns CDR1 MDHEN and CDR2 SYDVKM. The length of the CDR3 is 12 residues. The CDR3 sequence is CASRQAARGYTF. In DNA form, the CDR3 reads TGTGCCAGCAGACAGGCGGCCAGGGGCTACACCTTC.

The chain is built from TRBV6-6 and TRBJ1-6, with 8 bases identical to TRBD1. The CDR3 spans 16 residues. V lost 2 bases to trimming and J lost 8 bases; unmatched junction nucleotides: 8. Germline V gene sequence: CDR1 MNHNY, CDR2 SVGAGI (reference sequence). DNA of the CDR3: TGTGCCAGCAGTTACCCCCGACAGGGGACCGATTCACCCCTCCACTTT. Translated, it gives CASSYPRQGTDSPLHF.

CDR3 amino acids: CASSPSRIIDTQYF. DNA for the CDR3: TGTGCCAGCAGCCCCTCAAGGATTATAGATACGCAGTATTTT. The J gene is TRBJ2-3, the V gene TRBV11-3; no definite D call. The CDR3 length is 14 residues. Germline-derived CDR1 and CDR2 are SGHNT and YENEEA. The V end was cut by 5 bases, the J end by 5 bases, with 14 bases between.

This clone came up many times. The chain is built from TRBV19 and TRBJ2-1, with TRBD2 matching 7 bases. Germline trimming cut 4 bases from V and 6 bases from J; bases unmatched to any gene: 9. Germline-derived CDR1 and CDR2 are LNHDA and SQIVND (reference sequence). The CDR3 extends over 15 amino acids. For the CDR3, the DNA is TGTGCCAGTAGTAACCTAGCGGCCGGGGGCAATGAGCAGTTCTTC. It codes for CASSNLAAGGNEQFF.

The chain employs TRBV30 and TRBJ1-1, with TRBD1 as a possible D gene (5 bases). V was trimmed by 4 bases and J by 0 bases, leaving 9 bases between them. The CDR3 is made up of 13 amino acids. The V gene's germline CDR1 is GTSNPN and CDR2 SVGIG (reference sequence). The CDR3 region is CAWKSGMNTEAFF. The CDR3 DNA reads as TGTGCCTGGAAATCAGGGATGAACACTGAAGCTTTCTTT.

The chain employs TRBV2 and TRBJ2-3, with D perhaps being TRBD1 or TRBD2 (6 bases each). This CDR3 region has 15 residues. Trimming removed 4 bases at V and 1 base at J, with 12 bases between. Germline CDR1 SNHLY, CDR2 FYNNEI. The CDR3 here is CASSGGASRTDTQYF. The CDR3 DNA reads TGTGCCAGCAGTGGGGGGGCTAGCCGCACAGATACGCAGTATTTT. Complete variable domain (other parts from reference TRBV2 and TRBJ2-3): EPEVTQTPSHQVTQMGQEVILRCVPISNHLYFYWYRQILGQKVEFLVSFYNNEISEKSEIFDDQFSVERPDGSNFTLKIRSTKLEDSAMYFCASSGGASRTDTQYFGPGTRLTVL.

This rearrangement joins TRBV27 to TRBJ1-1; a possible D gene is TRBD1 (5 bases). CDR1 is MNHEY, CDR2 SMNVEV, per germline (reference sequence). The CDR3 runs 17 residues. Trimming took off 6 bases at V and 3 bases at J, with 23 bases between the two ends. The CDR3 DNA reads as TGTGCCAGCAGCTCCAAAGTGGTTCGAGGGGTGGACACTGAAGCTTTCTTT. This encodes CASSSKVVRGVDTEAFF.

This clone has just a few counts. The genes are TRBV5-1 and TRBJ2-1, with a weak D call TRBD2 (6 bases). This CDR3 has 15 residues. The V end lost 2 bases, the J end lost 2 bases, and 11 bases lay between the germline ends. The germline V gene encodes CDR1 SGHRS and CDR2 YFSETQ. The CDR3 DNA is TGCGCCAGCAGCTTACCTGCGGGGACCTACAATGAGCAGTTCTTC. Translation gives CASSLPAGTYNEQFF.

The chain combines TRBV5-1 with TRBJ2-1, with no clear D. Trimming removed 4 bases from V and 0 bases from J, with 14 bases in between. CDR1 SGHRS and CDR2 YFSETQ come from the germline V gene. The CDR3 totals 16 residues. The CDR3 nucleotides read TGCGCCAGCAGCCGTGGTCAGGTGAGCTCCTACAATGAGCAGTTCTTC. Its protein is CASSRGQVSSYNEQFF.

V usage is TRBV9 and J usage is TRBJ1-2; tentative D call: TRBD1 (5 bases). This CDR3 comprises 13 residues. V lost 4 bases and J 4 bases, leaving 11 bases between the germline ends. Germline CDR1 SGDLS, CDR2 YYNGEE. This chain's CDR3 is CASSPGHTYGYTF. CDR3 DNA: TGTGCCAGCAGCCCCGGACATACCTATGGCTACACCTTC.

The CDR3 region is CASSPGTGGRTGYTF. For the CDR3, the DNA is TGTGCCAGTAGTCCCGGGACAGGGGGACGAACTGGCTACACCTTC. The V and J genes are TRBV19 and TRBJ1-2; 11 nucleotides line up with TRBD1. Per germline, CDR1 LNHDA and CDR2 SQIVND (reference sequence). The CDR3 sequence is 15 residues long. The trim removed 5 bases at V and 7 bases at J, leaving 9 bases unmatched. Full variable domain (remainder filled in from reference TRBV19 and TRBJ1-2): DGGITQSPKYLFRKEGQNVTLSCEQNLNHDAMYWYRQDPGQGLRLIYYSQIVNDFQKGDIAEGYSVSREKKESFPLTVTSAQKNPTAFYLCASSPGTGGRTGYTFGSGTRLTVV.

This rearrangement joins TRBV5-4 to TRBJ1-3, with a tentative D call TRBD1 (5 bases). Germline V gene data show CDR1 as SGHNT and CDR2 as YYREEE (reference sequence). The CDR3 loop spans 16 amino acids. The ends were cut back, 4 bases at V and 4 bases at J, with 18 bases in the middle. The CDR3 DNA sequence: TGTGCCAGCAGCCCGGGTGCCGGGGGATCCGGAAACACCATATATTTT. Translation gives CASSPGAGGSGNTIYF.

The V call is TRBV7-6, the J call TRBJ1-1; possibly TRBD1 for D (5 bases). V was pared by 4 bases and J by 2 bases, with 8 bases between. The germline gives CDR1 SGHVS, CDR2 FNYEAQ. This CDR3 comprises 13 residues. The CDR3 nucleotides read TGTGCCAGCAGCTCCGACAGAAACACTGAAGCTTTCTTT. This codes for CASSSDRNTEAFF.

The CDR3 coding sequence is TGTGCCACCAACCGGGACCGACAAGAGACCCAGTACTTC. As protein: CATNRDRQETQYF. The gene calls are TRBV10-3 and TRBJ2-5, with D possibly being TRBD1 or TRBD2 (5 bases each). V lost 10 bases, J lost 2 bases, and 14 bases lay in between. The germline CDR1 and CDR2 sequences are ENHRY and SYGVKD. This CDR3 is 13 amino acids long.

The rearrangement links TRBV5-6 to TRBJ2-7; TRBD2 matches 9 bases. Germline V gene data show CDR1 as SGHDT and CDR2 as YYEEEE. The CDR3 length is 14 residues. V was clipped by 6 bases and J by 3 bases; unmatched bases: 7. The CDR3 nucleotides are TGTGCCAGCACGATGGTAGCGGGAGTCTACGAGCAGTACTTC. Translated: CASTMVAGVYEQYF.

V gene TRBV9 combines with J gene TRBJ2-2; D is perhaps TRBD1 (6 bases). V was cut by 0 bases and J by 9 bases, with 12 bases left in between. This CDR3 has 14 residues. Per germline, CDR1 SGDLS and CDR2 YYNGEE. The CDR3 nucleotides are TGTGCCAGCAGCGTAGCAAGGGGGAGTAGGGAGCTGTTTTTT. Translating gives CASSVARGSRELFF.

Only one count was recorded for this clone. The chain joins TRBV6-6 to TRBJ1-5; D is undetermined. The CDR3 runs to 10 residues. Germline V gene lookup returns CDR1 MNHNY and CDR2 SVGAGI (reference sequence). The V end was cut by 9 bases, the J end by 2 bases, with 2 bases between. CDR3 protein: CASGNQPQHF. The CDR3 DNA follows: TGTGCCAGTGGCAATCAGCCCCAGCATTTT.

This clone is a singleton in its sample. The CDR3 coding sequence is TGTGCCAGTAGTATAAGTCTGGCCAACCATTGGGGAGCTAATGAAAAACTGTTTTTT. Translated, it gives CASSISLANHWGANEKLFF. The rearrangement joins TRBV19 to TRBJ1-4; D not certain. CDR3 length: 19 residues. From germline, CDR1 is LNHDA and CDR2 SQIVND (reference sequence). V lost 2 bases to trimming and J lost 3 bases, with 22 bases between them.

The gene calls are TRBV15 and TRBJ2-5; D might be TRBD2 (6 bases). Germline lookup yields CDR1 LNHNV and CDR2 YYDKDF (reference sequence). Trimming removed 2 bases from V and 4 bases from J, with 17 bases in between. CDR3 length equals 16 residues. The CDR3 protein is CATSRPSGSTRETQYF. DNA for the CDR3: TGTGCCACCAGCAGACCCAGCGGGTCGACAAGAGAGACCCAGTACTTC.

The genes are TRBV28 and TRBJ1-2; D call uncertain. The CDR3 loop spans 14 amino acids. Germline CDR1 reads MDHEN; CDR2 reads SYDVKM. V was pared by 3 bases and J by 7 bases, with 15 bases between. CDR3 DNA sequence: TGTGCCAGCAGTTTGACGGACCTATTCTCTGGCTACACCTTC. Encoded protein: CASSLTDLFSGYTF.

The V gene is TRBV7-7, the J gene TRBJ2-2; the match to TRBD2 covers 10 bases. The CDR3 sequence is 15 residues long. Germline V gene lookup returns CDR1 SSHAT and CDR2 FNYEAQ (reference sequence). The V segment lost 2 bases and the J segment 6 bases; nucleotides outside the gene matches: 3. CDR3 nucleotide sequence: TGTGCCAGCAGCTTAACTAGCGGGGCCCCCGGGGAGCTGTTTTTT. It yields the protein CASSLTSGAPGELFF.

A remark on this clone: The junction departs from the called germline gene at one end, perhaps through a read error. The gene calls are TRBV6-5 and TRBJ1-1; 9 positions agree with TRBD1. The CDR3 has 12 amino acids. In germline, CDR1 is MNHEY, CDR2 SVGAGI. The CDR3 loop is CASSDSGQGRAF. The CDR3 nucleotides read TGTGCCAGCAGTGACTCGGGACAGGGAAGGGCCTTT.

The chain uses TRBV7-2 and TRBJ1-2, with 11 bases aligning to TRBD1. CDR3 length equals 15 residues. The V gene's germline CDR1 is SGHTA and CDR2 FQGNSA. With 0 bases clipped from V and 8 bases from J, the junction kept 5 bases outside the gene matches. The CDR3: CASSLAGQGVGGYTF. The CDR3 bases are TGTGCCAGCAGCTTAGCGGGACAGGGGGTGGGAGGCTACACCTTC.

This clone ranks as medium-sized. The same CDR3 arises from other DNA sequences in this sample as well. This rearrangement joins TRBV28 to TRBJ1-1; TRBD1 agrees at 7 bases. The CDR3 is 13 amino acids. The germline gives CDR1 MDHEN, CDR2 SYDVKM. V shed 3 bases and J 6 bases; nucleotides not matched to a gene: 4. The CDR3 DNA reads as TGTGCCAGCAGTTTCCCAGGGGGACCTGAAGCTTTCTTT. Residues: CASSFPGGPEAFF.